This TCR beta chain was retrieved from a study of vaccination and CD4 T cells after COVID-19. Overall study context: Convalescent donors totaled six males and four females, including two who were Hispanic.

This CDR3 has 15 residues. The germline V gene has CDR1 SGHTA and CDR2 FQGNSA. Losses at the gene ends were 1 base for V and 4 bases for J; bases not matched to a gene: 5. CD4+ T cells that had been cultured provided DNA sequenced with the Oncomine TCR Beta short-read assay. TCRdb redid the calling of the PCR reads with MiXCR, one entry per CDR3 protein. The table has roughly 22,000 distinct CDR3 sequences, 30% to 35% seen once; the top ten hold around an eighth. This clonotype was picked up a small number of times. Its antigen is not identified. Treatment described: approximately 11-day PBMC culture with coronavirus spike peptide pools or control peptides (ViraFEST assay). First, ViraFEST expanded antigen-specific T cells with peptide pools, and next it sequenced the TCRs.

The rearrangement joins TRBV7-2 to TRBJ2-3; 7 bases align to TRBD2. The sequence was obtained from a human donor with COVID-19. The sequencing sample was made of cultured CD4+ T cells from blood. CDR3 in DNA: TGTGCCAGCAGCTTAGATAGTACTAGCGCAGATACGCAGTATTTT. This encodes CASSLDSTSADTQYF.